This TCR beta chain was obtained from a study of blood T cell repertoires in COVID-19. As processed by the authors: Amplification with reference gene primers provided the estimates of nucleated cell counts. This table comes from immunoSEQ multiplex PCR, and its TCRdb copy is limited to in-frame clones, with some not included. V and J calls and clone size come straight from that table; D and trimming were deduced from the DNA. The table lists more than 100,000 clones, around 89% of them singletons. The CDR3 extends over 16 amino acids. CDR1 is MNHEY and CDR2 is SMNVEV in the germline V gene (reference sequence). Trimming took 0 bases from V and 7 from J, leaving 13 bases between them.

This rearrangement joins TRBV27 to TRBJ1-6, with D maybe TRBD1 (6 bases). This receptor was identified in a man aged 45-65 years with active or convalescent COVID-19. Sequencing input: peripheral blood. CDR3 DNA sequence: TGTGCCAGCAGTTTATCGGGGGCAGGCTTGAATTCACCCCTCCACTTT. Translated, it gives CASSLSGAGLNSPLHF.